This T cell receptor beta chain was captured in a study of T cells in women clearing cervical HPV infection. Across the whole study: Donors had HPV16-related CIN3 or worse; 2 had invasive cancer. General study points: Controls had more TRBV6-7 (roughly 0.16%) than cases (approximately 0.11%).

Remarks on this clone: Its antigen is not known. The junction shows a germline mismatch at one end, possibly a read error. The CDR3 end lies 3 residues beyond the end of the read and is filled in from the germline J gene. Different DNA sequences within this sample yield the same CDR3.

Clones were sequenced by immunoSEQ multiplex PCR, and TCRdb holds only the in-frame ones, with some missing. The sample holds about 26,000 clones. CDR3 length: 15 amino acids. The germline CDR1 and CDR2 sequences are SEHNR and FQNEAQ (reference sequence). The sample was blood buffy coat. The J gene is TRBJ1-3, the V gene TRBV7-9; no firm D call. The origin of this receptor is a woman aged 18-70 years with a cervical HPV16 infection that either progressed to CIN3+ or cleared (not recorded which). CDR3 DNA, as far as it was read: TGTGCCAGCAGCTTAGAGGGTAGGCCTGGAAACACA. Protein: CASSLEGRPGNT. The complete CDR3 protein is CASSLEGRPGNTIYF. Combining the CDR3 with reference TRBV7-9 and TRBJ1-3 gives the whole variable domain DTGVSQNPRHKITKRGQNVTFRCDPISEHNRLYWYRQTLGQGPEFLTYFQNEAQLEKSRLLSDRFSAERPKGSFSTLEIQRTEQGDSAMYLCASSLEGRPGNTIYFGEGSWLTVV.